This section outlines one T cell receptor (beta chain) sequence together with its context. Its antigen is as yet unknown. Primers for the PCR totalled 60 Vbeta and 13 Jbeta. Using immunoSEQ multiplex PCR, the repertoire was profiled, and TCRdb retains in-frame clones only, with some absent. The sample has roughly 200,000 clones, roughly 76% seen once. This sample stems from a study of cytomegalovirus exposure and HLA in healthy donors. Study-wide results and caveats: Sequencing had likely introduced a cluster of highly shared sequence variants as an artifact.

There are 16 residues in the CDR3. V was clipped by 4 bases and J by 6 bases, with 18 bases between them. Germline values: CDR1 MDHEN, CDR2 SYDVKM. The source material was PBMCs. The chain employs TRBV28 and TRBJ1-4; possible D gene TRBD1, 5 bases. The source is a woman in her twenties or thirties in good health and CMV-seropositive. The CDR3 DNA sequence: TGTGCCAGCAGTTCAGGAGGGAACGAGGGGTATGAAAAACTGTTTTTT. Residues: CASSSGGNEGYEKLFF.